The TCR beta chain described here comes from a study of long-term antiretroviral therapy in people with HIV. Across the whole study: A decade or so separates the oldest specimens from the later 2015 immediate-ART recommendation. Points from the study as a whole: No data on ART adherence, viral resistance or therapy changes. Every time point showed a repertoire led by clones expanded before ART. Controls exceeded HIV repertoires in CDR3 length range.

A word on this clone: Its specificity is not known.

immunoSEQ v3.0 was run at survey level. TCRdb's copy holds only in-frame clones and misses some; the assay was immunoSEQ multiplex PCR. Seen here are more than 15,000 clones, roughly four fifths observed once, and the top ten hold approximately 9%. The sequencing used unsorted PBMCs, collected 0.3 years after starting antiretroviral therapy. The clonotype was recovered from a man younger than 35 with HIV.

The CDR3 DNA reads TGCGCCAGCAGCTTAACACTACGGACGGCCCCTGCGAACACCGGGGAGCTGTTTTTT. Protein: CASSLTLRTAPANTGELFF. The rearrangement uses TRBV5-1 and TRBJ2-2; D is unclear. The CDR3 extends over 19 amino acids. Germline values: CDR1 SGHRS, CDR2 YFSETQ. Trimming left V 2 bases short and J 0 bases short, with 20 bases between.